This T cell receptor (beta chain) was retrieved from a study of CD8 T cells in Susac syndrome. Study-wide background: Clinically active disease was present in six of the sequenced Susac syndrome patients. Under ten of these patients were in remission. General study results and limits: It was acknowledged by the study that relatively few individuals were included in its TCR sequencing and HLA analysis.

An amount of RNA that ranged from roughly 0.5 to 1 ug was reverse transcribed with random hexamers. The amplification used immunoSEQ multiplex PCR on TCR beta CDR3; it spanned 54 Vbeta and 13 Jbeta. From the immunoSEQ multiplex PCR reads, TCRdb called clonotypes with MiXCR, one entry per CDR3 protein. In the table there are approximately 190,000 distinct CDR3 sequences, nearly 97% of which are singletons. Definite or probable Susac syndrome was diagnosed using recently defined diagnostic criteria. In the case of this clonotype: Its antigen is not identified.

This CDR3 is 13 amino acids long. Germline CDR1 and CDR2: SGHRS and YFSETQ. The junction had 3 bases not matched to a gene; V was cut back by 4 bases and J by 2 bases. The specimen sequenced was CD4+ T cells from PBMCs. The chain recombines TRBV5-1 with TRBJ2-7; 7 bases are shared with TRBD1. The TCR sequence derives from a human donor with Susac syndrome. The CDR3 reads CASSEGQTYEQYF. The CDR3 DNA reads as TGCGCCAGCAGCGAGGGACAGACCTACGAGCAGTACTTC.